Listed below are T cell receptor beta chains from one sample, sequenced in a study of T cell responses to AZD1222 COVID-19 vaccine. Produced via immunoSEQ multiplex PCR; TCRdb's table is partial and in-frame only. Of approximately 110,000 clones in the sample, about 88% are singletons; the top ten hold approximately 17%. The sample consisted of peripheral blood, taken on day 0 of AZD1222 vaccination. All receptors come from an adult in good health. The CDR3 runs from the conserved cysteine through the conserved F or W. D genes are given only for firm matches. Rows give clone size only sometimes, using once, few, many, or a class for an expanded clone.

>TRBV30|NA|NA|TRBJ1-2
CAWSLQGDYGYTF
TGTGCCTGGAGTTTACAGGGCGACTATGGCTACACCTTC
>TRBV2|TRBD1|NA|TRBJ2-2
CASSNRGAGELFF
TGTGCCAGCAGTAACAGGGGGGCCGGGGAGCTGTTTTTT
>TRBV25-1|TRBD2|NA|TRBJ2-1
CASSGLAVYNEQFF
TGTGCCAGCAGTGGACTAGCGGTTTACAATGAGCAGTTCTTC
>TRBV19|TRBD1|NA|TRBJ1-2
CATGTGGRTNYGYTF
TGTGCCACCGGGACAGGGGGCCGGACTAACTATGGCTACACCTTC
>TRBV7-2|NA|NA|TRBJ1-5
CASSSRSGRDQPQHF
TGTGCCAGCAGCTCCCGGTCTGGTCGGGATCAGCCCCAGCATTTT
>TRBV7-2|TRBD1|NA|TRBJ1-2
CASSLTGGSGYGYTF
TGTGCCAGCAGCTTAACAGGGGGCTCTGGCTATGGCTACACCTTC
>TRBV7-6|NA|NA|TRBJ2-1
CASSPLVKGGSAYNEQFF
TGTGCCAGCAGCCCCCTGGTTAAGGGTGGGAGCGCCTACAATGAGCAGTTCTTC
>TRBV6-5|NA|NA|TRBJ2-7
CASSYSFVGTYEQYF
TGTGCCAGCAGTTACTCGTTTGTCGGGACCTACGAGCAGTACTTC
>TRBV7-7|NA|once|TRBJ2-2
CASSLGGGDSTTNTGELFF
TGTGCCAGCAGCTTAGGAGGCGGAGACTCAACCACGAACACCGGGGAGCTGTTTTTT
>TRBV10-3|TRBD1|NA|TRBJ1-1
CAISTGGPNTEAFF
TGTGCCATCAGTACAGGGGGGCCGAACACTGAAGCTTTCTTT
>TRBV9|TRBD2|NA|TRBJ2-1
CASSVLAGPSYNEQFF
TGTGCCAGCAGCGTCCTAGCGGGTCCCTCCTACAATGAGCAGTTCTTC
>TRBV2|NA|NA|TRBJ2-7
CASSQQNSYEQYF
TGTGCCAGCAGCCAACAGAACTCCTACGAGCAGTACTTC
>TRBV2|NA|NA|TRBJ1-1
CASSTNTEAFF
TGTGCCAGCAGCACAAACACTGAAGCTTTCTTT
>TRBV18|NA|NA|TRBJ1-1
CASSPLPGTAARMNTEAFF
TGTGCCAGCTCACCATTGCCAGGTACCGCAGCCCGCATGAACACTGAAGCTTTCTTT
>TRBV5-1|NA|NA|TRBJ2-2
CASSLGPVTGELFF
TGCGCCAGCAGCTTGGGACCAGTCACCGGGGAGCTGTTTTTT
>TRBV18|NA|NA|TRBJ1-5
CASSPGGGNNQPQHF
TGTGCCAGCTCACCAGGGGGGGGAAACAATCAGCCCCAGCATTTT
>TRBV14|TRBD2|NA|TRBJ2-5
CASSQDPRGASGSFGETQYF
TGTGCCAGCAGCCAAGATCCCCGAGGGGCTAGCGGGAGTTTTGGGGAGACCCAGTACTTC
>TRBV7-3|NA|NA|TRBJ1-1
CASSETPGNTEAFF
TGTGCCAGCAGCGAAACCCCCGGGAACACTGAAGCTTTCTTT
>TRBV10-3|NA|NA|TRBJ2-5
CAISAPLLGETQYF
TGTGCCATCAGTGCCCCTCTCTTGGGAGAGACCCAGTACTTC
>TRBV7-8|NA|once|TRBJ1-2
CASSPQADNYGYTF
TGTGCCAGCAGTCCCCAAGCAGACAACTATGGCTACACCTTC
>TRBV30|NA|NA|TRBJ2-2
CAWSLEGGVNTGELFF
TGTGCCTGGAGTTTGGAGGGGGGAGTGAACACCGGGGAGCTGTTTTTT
>TRBV5-1|NA|NA|TRBJ2-5
CASSWGSQETQYF
TGCGCCAGCAGCTGGGGGTCCCAAGAGACCCAGTACTTC
>TRBV5-4|NA|NA|TRBJ1-1
CASLRSGTADEAFF
TGTGCCAGCCTCAGATCTGGTACAGCGGATGAAGCTTTCTTT
>TRBV19|TRBD1|NA|TRBJ1-5
CASRLSGTGYYQPQHF
TGTGCCAGTAGGCTTTCCGGGACAGGGTATTATCAGCCCCAGCATTTT
>TRBV19|NA|NA|TRBJ2-2
CASSIAGPGGELFF
TGTGCCAGTAGTATCGCGGGCCCAGGCGGGGAGCTGTTTTTT
>TRBV30|TRBD1|NA|TRBJ1-2
CAWGTGGSGYGYTF
TGTGCCTGGGGAACAGGGGGCAGCGGCTATGGCTACACCTTC
>TRBV19|NA|few|TRBJ1-3
CASTPSRTSGNTIYF
TGTGCCAGTACCCCCTCACGGACTAGTGGAAACACCATATATTTT
>TRBV3-1/TRBV3-2|NA|NA|TRBJ2-2
CASSRDPGSNTGELFF
TGTGCCAGCAGCCGGGACCCAGGGTCCAACACCGGGGAGCTGTTTTTT
>TRBV6-1|TRBD2|NA|TRBJ2-1
CASSEGLATVNEQFF
TGTGCCAGCAGTGAGGGACTAGCAACGGTGAATGAGCAGTTCTTC
>TRBV7-9|TRBD2|NA|TRBJ2-1
CASSLERLAGGHEFF
TGTGCCAGCAGCTTAGAACGACTAGCGGGAGGGCACGAGTTCTTC
>TRBV25-1|TRBD1|NA|TRBJ1-5
CASEPTGGTGGQPQHF
TGTGCCAGCGAGCCGACGGGAGGGACAGGGGGCCAGCCCCAGCATTTT
>TRBV7-9|NA|NA|TRBJ1-1
CASTRQGDTEAFF
TGTGCCAGCACGCGGCAGGGAGACACTGAAGCTTTCTTT
>TRBV25-1|TRBD2|NA|TRBJ2-7
CASSLTGGGGEQYF
TGTGCCAGCAGTCTCACCGGGGGGGGAGGCGAGCAGTACTTC
>TRBV2|NA|NA|TRBJ2-6
CASSSGALGANVLTF
TGTGCCAGCAGTTCGGGCGCGTTGGGGGCCAACGTCCTGACTTTC
>TRBV28|NA|NA|TRBJ1-1
CASSYQPGQAFF
TGTGCCAGCAGCTATCAGCCGGGACAAGCTTTCTTT
>TRBV27|NA|once|TRBJ2-7
CASSWAAFSYEQYF
TGTGCCAGCAGTTGGGCAGCCTTCTCCTACGAGCAGTACTTC
>TRBV9|NA|once|TRBJ1-2
CASSAEGGYGYTF
TGTGCCAGCAGCGCGGAAGGGGGCTATGGCTACACCTTC
>TRBV4-2|TRBD1|NA|TRBJ1-2
CASSQDQGANYGYTF
TGTGCCAGCAGCCAAGATCAGGGGGCTAACTATGGCTACACCTTC
>TRBV5-6|NA|NA|TRBJ2-1
CASSLGSPVIEQFF
TGTGCCAGCAGCTTGGGGTCCCCGGTTATCGAGCAGTTCTTC
>TRBV5-1|NA|NA|TRBJ2-7
CASSLHPGINYEQYF
TGCGCCAGCAGCCTACACCCCGGGATAAACTACGAGCAGTACTTC
>TRBV7-9|NA|few|TRBJ2-3
CASSLARTFPTDTQYF
TGTGCCAGCAGCTTAGCCCGGACTTTTCCCACAGATACGCAGTATTTT
>TRBV5-5|TRBD1|NA|TRBJ1-5
CASSLEIFGTGYNQPQHF
TGTGCCAGCAGCTTGGAAATATTTGGGACAGGGTACAATCAGCCCCAGCATTTT
>TRBV18|NA|NA|TRBJ1-2
CASSRQSPPGYTF
TGTGCCAGCTCACGACAGTCTCCTCCGGGCTACACCTTC
>TRBV10-3|TRBD1|once|TRBJ2-2
CAISGGQNANTGELFF
TGTGCCATCAGTGGGGGACAGAACGCGAACACCGGGGAGCTGTTTTTT
>TRBV7-9|TRBD1|NA|TRBJ1-6
CASSPETRGSSYNSPLHF
TGTGCCAGCAGCCCTGAGACCAGGGGGAGCTCCTATAATTCACCCCTCCACTTT
>TRBV19|TRBD1|once|TRBJ2-7
CASSKGQGTYEQYF
TGTGCCAGTAGTAAGGGACAGGGGACCTACGAGCAGTACTTC
>TRBV2|TRBD2|NA|TRBJ2-1
CASSGLAGGAGEQFF
TGTGCCAGCAGTGGACTAGCGGGGGGGGCAGGTGAGCAGTTCTTC
>TRBV7-3|NA|once|TRBJ1-1
CASSLTGGPRNTEAFF
TGTGCCAGCAGCTTAACTGGAGGACCTCGAAACACTGAAGCTTTCTTT